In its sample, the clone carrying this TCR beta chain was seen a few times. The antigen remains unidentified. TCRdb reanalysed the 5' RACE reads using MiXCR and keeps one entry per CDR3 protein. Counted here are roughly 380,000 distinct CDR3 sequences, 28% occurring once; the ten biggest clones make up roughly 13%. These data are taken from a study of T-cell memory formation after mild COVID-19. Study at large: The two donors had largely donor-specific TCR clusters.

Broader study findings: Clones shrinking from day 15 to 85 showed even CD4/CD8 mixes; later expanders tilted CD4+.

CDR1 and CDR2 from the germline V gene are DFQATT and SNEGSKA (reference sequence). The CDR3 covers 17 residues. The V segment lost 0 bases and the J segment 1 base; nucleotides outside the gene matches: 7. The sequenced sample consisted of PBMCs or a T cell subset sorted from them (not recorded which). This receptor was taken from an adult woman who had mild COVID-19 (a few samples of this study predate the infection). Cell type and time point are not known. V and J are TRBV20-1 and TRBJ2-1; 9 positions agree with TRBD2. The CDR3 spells CSARDGGGGESYNEQFF. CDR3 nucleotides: TGCAGTGCTAGAGATGGCGGGGGGGGCGAATCCTACAATGAGCAGTTCTTC.